The clone carrying this T cell receptor beta chain was detected many times. Researchers took RNA transcripts and amplified the TCR beta CDR3 regions from them. With the HTBI primer set, the TCR CDR3 went through a first round of RT-PCR. TCRdb re-called the multiplex PCR reads with MiXCR, one entry per CDR3 protein. This table holds hundreds of thousands of distinct CDR3 sequences, less than 30% found once. The source of the sample is a study of T cells in Graves' hyperthyroidism and ophthalmopathy. About the study: Peripheral blood draws took place at initial diagnosis, ahead of any treatment.

V gave up 4 bases and J gave up 1 base; unmatched junction bases: 7. The CDR3 runs 16 residues. Germline values: CDR1 MGHRA, CDR2 YSYEKL. Orbital computed tomography and thyroid ultrasound, together with serum TRAb and thyroxine and clinical symptoms, were used for diagnoses. First hyperthyroidism diagnosis is when the blood sample was obtained, before any ophthalmopathy symptoms. Fresh 10 ml peripheral blood yielded PBMCs. The source material was blood. The sequence derives from a man between 40 and 49 years old with Graves' hyperthyroidism that later progressed to Graves' ophthalmopathy. This rearrangement joins TRBV4-1 to TRBJ1-1, with 9 bases lining up with TRBD1. CDR3 nucleotide sequence: TGCGCCAGCAGCCCCGACCCGGGACAGGGGAACACTGAAGCTTTCTTT. Protein: CASSPDPGQGNTEAFF.